This T cell receptor (beta chain) appears in the sequencing data of a study of blood T cells in healthy people across ages. Study-wide results and caveats: In older individuals, TCR beta diversity per million T cells was lower, falling roughly linearly with age.

The table lists this clonotype with a few counts. The antigen remains undetermined. Alongside a J-beta primer mix, a sample-barcoded 5' primer served in a second PCR lasting 7 to 11 cycles. Using its own MiXCR run on the 5' RACE reads, TCRdb lists one record per CDR3 protein. The profile shows about 760,000 distinct CDR3 sequences, roughly 25% of them singletons. This CDR3 has 13 residues. CDR1 is SEHNR, CDR2 FQNEAQ, per germline (reference sequence). These data also formed part of another study, on T cells of mothers and their children. That source adds: Every mother produced more than 8 million TCR beta CDR3 reads, whereas every child provided several million.

The sample taken for sequencing was blood. This TCR came from a boy aged 5-17 years in good health. The chain links TRBV7-9 to TRBJ2-5, with TRBD1 as a possible D gene (5 bases). The J call may be in error: the DNA end matches TRBJ2-7 better. For the CDR3, the DNA is TGTGCCAGCAGCTTCAGGGAAGTAGACGAGCAGTACTTC. This translates into CASSFREVDEQYF.